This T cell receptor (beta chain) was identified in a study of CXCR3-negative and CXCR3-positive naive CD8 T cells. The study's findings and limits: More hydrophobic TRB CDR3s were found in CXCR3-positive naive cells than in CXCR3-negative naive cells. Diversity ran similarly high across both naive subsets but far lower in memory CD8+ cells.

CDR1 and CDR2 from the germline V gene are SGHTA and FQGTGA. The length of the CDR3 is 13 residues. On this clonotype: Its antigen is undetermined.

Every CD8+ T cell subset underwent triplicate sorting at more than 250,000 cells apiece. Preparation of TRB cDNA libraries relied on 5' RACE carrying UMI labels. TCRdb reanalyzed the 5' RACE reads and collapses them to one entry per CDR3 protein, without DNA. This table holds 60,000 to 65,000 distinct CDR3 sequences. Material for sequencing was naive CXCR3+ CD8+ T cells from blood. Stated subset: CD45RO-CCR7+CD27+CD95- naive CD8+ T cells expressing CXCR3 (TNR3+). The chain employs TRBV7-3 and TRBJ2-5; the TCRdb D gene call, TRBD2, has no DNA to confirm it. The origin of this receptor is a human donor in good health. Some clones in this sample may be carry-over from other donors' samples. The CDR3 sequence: CASSLQLEETQYF.